The 11 T cell receptor beta chains in this list originate from one sample, sequenced in a study of cytomegalovirus exposure and HLA in healthy donors. PCR primers comprised 60 Vbeta and 13 Jbeta primers. Using immunoSEQ multiplex PCR, the repertoire was profiled, and TCRdb retains in-frame clones only, with some absent. The table includes under 250,000 clones, 65% to 85% detected once. Specimen: PBMCs. Every receptor here comes from a boy between 2 and 10 years old in good health and CMV-seronegative.

The genes are TRBV19 and TRBJ2-5; maybe TRBD1 (7 bases). CDR3 length: 17 residues. The germline gives CDR1 LNHDA, CDR2 SQIVND (reference sequence). Trimming removed 3 bases at V and 5 bases at J, with 22 bases between. The CDR3, as DNA: TGTGCCAGTAGTATTCTCCATTCGGGCAGGGGGAGGGAGACCCAGTACTTC. It encodes CASSILHSGRGRETQYF.

The rearrangement links TRBV5-1 to TRBJ2-5; D is perhaps TRBD1 (6 bases). The assigned J gene may be wrong: the sequence end matches TRBJ2-7 better. CDR3 length equals 18 residues. Germline assignment: CDR1 SGHRS and CDR2 YFSETQ. DNA of the CDR3: TGCGCCAGCAGGGGCCTCGTAAGAACGGGACAATCTTCCTACGAGCAGTACTTC. It codes for CASRGLVRTGQSSYEQYF.

This chain uses TRBV4-1 with TRBJ1-2; no definite D call. The germline gives CDR1 MGHRA, CDR2 YSYEKL. V was shortened by 3 bases and J by 2 bases, with 7 bases between the two germline ends. This CDR3 region has 13 residues. CDR3 nucleotides: TGCGCCAGCAGCCAGAGGCAGAACTATGGCTACACCTTC. It is translated as CASSQRQNYGYTF.

V gene TRBV4-2 combines with J gene TRBJ2-7; 10 nucleotides align to TRBD2. The CDR3 contains 17 residues. Trimming cost V 1 base and J 1 base; bases outside gene matches: 7. Germline CDR1 LGHNA, CDR2 YNFKEQ. CDR3 in amino acids: CASSQVKSGGVSYEQYF. CDR3 bases: TGTGCCAGCAGCCAAGTCAAAAGCGGGGGGGTGTCCTACGAGCAGTACTTC.

This clone has a single count. The chain uses TRBV10-3 and TRBJ2-1; D may be TRBD2 (6 bases). This CDR3 spans 14 amino acids. CDR1 is ENHRY, CDR2 SYGVKD, per germline. Between the trimmed V and J ends, which lost 3 bases and 2 bases, there was a span of 8 bases. For the CDR3, the DNA is TGTGCCATCAGTGAAGGCGGGACCTACAATGAGCAGTTCTTC. Its translation is CAISEGGTYNEQFF.

Remarks on this clone: Sequence at one end of the junction differs from germline and may be a read error. The chain joins TRBV5-8 to TRBJ2-1; perhaps TRBD1 as D (5 bases). The CDR3 is 12 residues long. The germline CDR1 and CDR2 sequences are SGHTS and YDEGEE. CDR3 sequence (DNA): TGTGCCAGCAGCGGACACGACAATGGGCAGTTCTTC. Protein: CASSGHDNGQFF.

The rearrangement uses TRBV18 and TRBJ2-7; 8 bases align to TRBD1. The junction had 4 bases not matched to a gene; V was cut back by 3 bases and J by 0 bases. The CDR3 has 15 amino acids. The germline V gene encodes CDR1 KGHSH and CDR2 LQKENI. The CDR3, as DNA: TGTGCCAGCTCACCCGGACAGGGCAGCTCCTACGAGCAGTACTTC. Translated: CASSPGQGSSYEQYF.

The J gene is TRBJ2-7, the V gene TRBV11-2; a possible D gene is TRBD2 (6 bases). V lost 2 bases and J 2 bases, leaving 13 bases between the germline ends. Germline V CDR1 and CDR2: SGHAT, FQNNGV. The CDR3 is 15 residues long. The CDR3 DNA sequence: TGTGCCAGCAGCTTATCCGGGACTTACGCCTACGAGCAGTACTTC. It yields the protein CASSLSGTYAYEQYF.

The chain has TRBV5-1 and TRBJ1-2; 7 nucleotides line up with TRBD1. Germline trimming cut 0 bases from V and 4 bases from J; bases unmatched to any gene: 6. CDR1 and CDR2 from the germline V gene are SGHRS and YFSETQ. This CDR3 has 15 residues. Here the CDR3 reads CASSLDHRGGYGYTF. CDR3 in DNA: TGCGCCAGCAGCTTGGATCACAGGGGAGGCTATGGCTACACCTTC.

CDR3 in DNA: TGTGCCAGCAGCCAATCCAGAGGTGGCTACACCTTC. Residues: CASSQSRGGYTF. The chain couples TRBV14 to TRBJ1-2, with no clear D. The CDR3 is 12 residues long. V lost 2 bases to trimming and J lost 7 bases, with 8 bases between them. CDR1 is SGHDN and CDR2 is FVKESK in the germline V gene.

J is TRBJ2-7 and V is TRBV12-5, with 9 bases that match TRBD1. J lost 2 bases, V lost 3 bases, and 5 bases had no gene match. CDR1 and CDR2 from the germline V gene are LGHNT and FRNRAP. CDR3 length: 15 amino acids. DNA of the CDR3: TGTGCTAGTGGTTTAGGACAGGGGAGGACCTACGAGCAGTACTTC. This encodes CASGLGQGRTYEQYF.